This T cell receptor beta chain stems from a study of blood T cell repertoires in COVID-19. The data were produced by immunoSEQ multiplex PCR, yet TCRdb's version contains in-frame clones alone and is incomplete. The sample holds 300,000 to 350,000 clones, around 90% seen once. The sample comprised PBMCs or T cells enriched from blood (not recorded which). This receptor was identified in a young woman with acute COVID-19.

CDR3 in amino acids: CAWKSAFHYEQYF. Here the CDR3 DNA reads TGTGCCTGGAAATCCGCGTTCCATTACGAGCAGTACTTC. The genes are TRBV30 and TRBJ2-7; D call uncertain. CDR1 is GTSNPN, CDR2 SVGIG, per germline (reference sequence). CDR3 length: 13 residues. V was shortened by 4 bases and J by 4 bases, with 14 bases between the two germline ends.